This T cell receptor beta chain was identified during a study of Graves' ophthalmopathy and Graves' hyperthyroidism. Study-wide background: Peripheral blood sampling occurred at initial diagnosis, before any treatment. Study-level points and caveats: Classification of ophthalmopathy versus stable hyperthyroidism by a 13-signature model yielded under 90% sensitivity and just over 80% specificity. Blood also held most thyroid clonotypes expanded above 0.001 frequency.

This clonotype appeared a few times. The antigen is undetermined. A junction end diverges from the germline sequence, so it may reflect a read error. As the starting material, roughly 10 ml of fresh peripheral blood yielded the PBMCs. The germline gives CDR1 ENHRY, CDR2 SYGVKD. The CDR3 length is 16 residues. RNA transcripts served as template for amplifying TCR beta CDR3 sequences. First-round RT-PCR relied on HTBI primers, and a second-round multiplex PCR came next. One entry per CDR3 protein, called by TCRdb with MiXCR from the multiplex PCR reads. The sample carries 500,000 to 800,000 distinct CDR3 sequences, under 50% recorded once.

The V and J genes are TRBV10-3 and TRBJ1-1; no reliable D call. The clonotype originates from an adult man with Graves' ophthalmopathy. Sequenced material: peripheral blood. The CDR3 is CASSYSGTTMNTEAFF. CDR3 DNA sequence: TGTGCCAGCAGTTACTCGGGCACAACCATGAACACTGAAGCTTTCTTT.